This T cell receptor beta chain came from a study of T cell responses to AZD1222 COVID-19 vaccine. After removal of 1 base from V and 0 bases from J, the junction contained 5 bases not matched to a gene. Germline-derived CDR1 and CDR2 are SEHNR and FQNEAQ (reference sequence). The CDR3 has 16 residues. As concerns this clone: The antigen is undetermined.

Assay: immunoSEQ multiplex PCR; the TCRdb copy retains only in-frame clones and omits some. The sample has 100,000 to 150,000 clones; 92% are singletons. Study observations and caveats: An increase in Spike-specific TCR breadth and depth was observed after two AZD1222 doses. Sampling captured repertoires only after the peak T cell response.

The receptor comes from an adult who received the AZD1222 COVID-19 vaccine. The sample here was peripheral blood, taken 28 days after the second AZD1222 dose. The chain has TRBV7-9 and TRBJ2-5; 7 nucleotides align to TRBD2. As DNA, the CDR3 is TGTGCCAGCAGCTTAGAAAGCGGGACCTACCAAGAGACCCAGTACTTC. Protein sequence: CASSLESGTYQETQYF.